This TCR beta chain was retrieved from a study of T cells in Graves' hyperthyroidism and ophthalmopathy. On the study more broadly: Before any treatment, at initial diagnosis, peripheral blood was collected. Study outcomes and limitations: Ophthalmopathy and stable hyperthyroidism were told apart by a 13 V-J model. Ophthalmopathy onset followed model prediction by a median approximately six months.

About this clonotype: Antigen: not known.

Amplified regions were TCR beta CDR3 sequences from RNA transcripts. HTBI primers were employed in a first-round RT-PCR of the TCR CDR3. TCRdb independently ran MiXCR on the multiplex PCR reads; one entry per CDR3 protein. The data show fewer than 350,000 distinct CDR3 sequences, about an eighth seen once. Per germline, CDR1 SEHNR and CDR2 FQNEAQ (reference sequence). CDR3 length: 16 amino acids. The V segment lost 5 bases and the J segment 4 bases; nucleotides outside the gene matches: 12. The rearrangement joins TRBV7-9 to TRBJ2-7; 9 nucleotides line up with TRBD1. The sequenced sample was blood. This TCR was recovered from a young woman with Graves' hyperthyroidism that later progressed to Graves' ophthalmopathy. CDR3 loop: CASSLSRQGGMYEQYF. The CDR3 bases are TGTGCCAGCAGCCTTTCTAGACAGGGGGGGATGTACGAGCAGTACTTC.